A selection of T cell receptor beta chains follows, all from one sample in a study of regulatory T cells in long-lasting Graves disease. In TCRdb, the multiplex PCR reads were re-called with MiXCR into one record per CDR3 protein. The table shows roughly 420,000 distinct CDR3 sequences, with about 14% occurring only once. These records were also assigned to another study, of T cells in Graves' hyperthyroidism and ophthalmopathy.

This specimen consisted of peripheral blood mononuclear cells (PBMCs), obtained at new diagnosis, from a patient treated with antithyroid drugs. The receptors here all came from a woman aged 50 to 60 with Graves disease. Both conserved end residues are trimmed from each CDR3. Each record gives: J gene, V gene, CDR3 protein.

j_gene: TRBJ2-1
v_gene: TRBV5-1
CDR3aa: ASAEVAGYANEQF

j_gene: TRBJ1-2
v_gene: TRBV5-6
CDR3aa: ASSRGGTGNGYT

j_gene: TRBJ2-1
v_gene: TRBV29-1
CDR3aa: SVEGTPIIGNEQF

j_gene: TRBJ2-1
v_gene: TRBV28
CDR3aa: ASNPPGDPVPYNEQF

j_gene: TRBJ2-3
v_gene: TRBV30
CDR3aa: AWSVTTDTQY

j_gene: TRBJ2-1
v_gene: TRBV5-4
CDR3aa: ASRTSGRHSEQF

j_gene: TRBJ2-2
v_gene: TRBV12-3/TRBV12-4
CDR3aa: ASSLADQNTGELF

j_gene: TRBJ2-5
v_gene: TRBV11-2
CDR3aa: ASSPNKETQY

j_gene: TRBJ2-1
v_gene: TRBV27
CDR3aa: ASSLSPGSGEQF

j_gene: TRBJ2-7
v_gene: TRBV6-1
CDR3aa: ASSATSGRIEY

j_gene: TRBJ1-2
v_gene: TRBV6-5
CDR3aa: ASSYQPGTYGYT

j_gene: TRBJ2-3
v_gene: TRBV10-3
CDR3aa: AISDSGRGTDTQY

j_gene: TRBJ1-5
v_gene: TRBV19
CDR3aa: ASRSDRATRNQPQH

j_gene: TRBJ1-3
v_gene: TRBV6-1
CDR3aa: ASRARTDSGNTIY

j_gene: TRBJ1-1
v_gene: TRBV5-1
CDR3aa: ASSQGPAAEAF

j_gene: TRBJ1-4
v_gene: TRBV18
CDR3aa: ASSPPSLLNEKLF

j_gene: TRBJ2-2
v_gene: TRBV24-1
CDR3aa: ATSDSWTSHTGELF

j_gene: TRBJ1-4
v_gene: TRBV6-1
CDR3aa: ASRTGTSEKLF

j_gene: NA
v_gene: TRBV5-6
CDR3aa: ASSFSGQGETQF

j_gene: TRBJ2-1
v_gene: TRBV10-2
CDR3aa: ASSEYTANEQF

j_gene: TRBJ1-5
v_gene: TRBV6-2/TRBV6-3
CDR3aa: ASSSIPSNQPQH

j_gene: TRBJ2-5
v_gene: TRBV24-1
CDR3aa: ATSDARGYQETQY

j_gene: TRBJ2-2
v_gene: TRBV30
CDR3aa: AWSGDSHTGELF

j_gene: TRBJ2-5
v_gene: TRBV20-1
CDR3aa: SARTWSRSQETQY

j_gene: TRBJ2-1
v_gene: TRBV4-2
CDR3aa: ASSQQLEELNEQF

j_gene: TRBJ2-5
v_gene: TRBV7-9
CDR3aa: ASALTGYETQY

j_gene: TRBJ2-2
v_gene: TRBV5-1
CDR3aa: ASSSTSGRTGELF

j_gene: TRBJ2-2
v_gene: TRBV7-9
CDR3aa: ASTTGGYAGELF

j_gene: TRBJ2-5
v_gene: TRBV20-1
CDR3aa: SAAGTSIGETQY

j_gene: TRBJ2-6
v_gene: TRBV5-1
CDR3aa: ASSDVGGANVLT

j_gene: TRBJ2-5
v_gene: TRBV18
CDR3aa: ASSPRASGTQETQY

j_gene: TRBJ2-1
v_gene: TRBV28
CDR3aa: ASSNGLAGGNEQF

j_gene: TRBJ2-7
v_gene: TRBV12-3/TRBV12-4
CDR3aa: ASSIGQGMAYEQY

j_gene: TRBJ2-7
v_gene: TRBV27
CDR3aa: ASSLLGVGSPTIYEQY

j_gene: TRBJ2-4
v_gene: TRBV7-6
CDR3aa: ASSLASERVPKNIQY

j_gene: TRBJ2-7
v_gene: TRBV7-2
CDR3aa: ASSFGTGGLYEQY

j_gene: TRBJ2-7
v_gene: TRBV10-3
CDR3aa: AISKGPGTYEQY

j_gene: TRBJ2-7
v_gene: TRBV20-1
CDR3aa: SAPPGLAYEQY

j_gene: TRBJ2-2
v_gene: TRBV10-3
CDR3aa: ATQGLAGVANTGELF

j_gene: TRBJ2-1
v_gene: TRBV28
CDR3aa: ASSLAGAEQF

j_gene: TRBJ2-7
v_gene: TRBV5-6
CDR3aa: ASSLVFSGSYEQY

j_gene: TRBJ2-7
v_gene: TRBV28
CDR3aa: ASSFLAGYEQY

j_gene: TRBJ2-1
v_gene: TRBV10-3
CDR3aa: AISGDLSSYNEQF

j_gene: TRBJ2-3
v_gene: TRBV24-1
CDR3aa: ATSDPTSGRMHTQY

j_gene: TRBJ2-3
v_gene: TRBV29-1
CDR3aa: SVRRLHTDTQY

j_gene: TRBJ1-3
v_gene: TRBV6-1
CDR3aa: ATQRTGAGNTIY

j_gene: TRBJ2-2
v_gene: TRBV7-9
CDR3aa: ASSFLTDTGELF

j_gene: TRBJ2-5
v_gene: TRBV9
CDR3aa: ASSVGGEGRETQY

j_gene: TRBJ2-3
v_gene: TRBV5-1
CDR3aa: ASSLDRPSTDTQY

j_gene: TRBJ2-5
v_gene: TRBV18
CDR3aa: ASSPRRGSNQETQY

j_gene: TRBJ1-2
v_gene: TRBV28
CDR3aa: ASSFRGGNYGYT

j_gene: TRBJ2-7
v_gene: TRBV7-9
CDR3aa: ASSSTPLTSVDYEQY

j_gene: TRBJ1-2
v_gene: TRBV12-3/TRBV12-4
CDR3aa: ASGGVTGNYGYT